This T cell receptor (beta chain) was sequenced during a study of regulatory T cells in long-lasting Graves disease. Study-level background: The criterion for persistent Graves' disease was over 5 years of antithyroid drugs with positive TSH receptor antibodies.

This clonotype was recorded many times. Arm-PCR of CDR3 regions and iRepertoire HTBI primers were used to build TCR beta libraries. TCRdb itself ran the multiplex PCR reads through MiXCR, one entry per CDR3 protein. The table has some 450,000 distinct CDR3 sequences, around 24% seen once. Noted time point: persistent/refractory GD, antithyroid drugs over 5 years with positive TRAb. With RNA extracted from PBMCs as input, the TCR library was made. All patients originated from an endocrinology department located in Xi'an, China. Germline V gene data show CDR1 as SNHLY and CDR2 as FYNNEI. The J segment lost 4 bases and the V segment lost 6 bases, leaving 7 bases of the junction unmatched. This CDR3 region has 15 residues.

The sequence derives from a female donor with Graves disease. J is TRBJ2-7 and V is TRBV2, with 12 bases aligning to TRBD1. The sample in question was peripheral blood mononuclear cells (PBMCs), obtained when the disease was refractory, from a patient treated with antithyroid drugs. CDR3 protein: CASSPGTGGKYEQYF. As DNA, the CDR3 is TGTGCCAGCAGCCCCGGGACAGGGGGCAAATACGAGCAGTACTTC.